The clone carrying this TCR beta chain was observed a single time. The antigen remains undetermined. Sequencing was performed with immunoSEQ multiplex PCR; in TCRdb, only in-frame clones are kept and a portion is missing. Of under 20,000 clones in the sample, just under 75% were seen once. This sample was taken from a study of somatic mutations in cytotoxic T cells in rheumatoid arthritis. The study's findings and limits: Measurement of CD8+ T-cell clonality revealed no significant difference between rheumatoid arthritis patients and age-matched healthy controls.

With V trimmed by 3 bases and J by 4 bases, 8 bases remained unmatched. There are 16 residues in the CDR3. Germline V CDR1 and CDR2: MNHNS, SASEGT. The TCR originated in an adult with rheumatoid arthritis. The gene calls are TRBV6-1 and TRBJ2-2; 7 bases match TRBD1. Sequenced material: CD8+ T cells sorted from blood. The CDR3 loop is CASSDYRDSPTGELFF. CDR3 DNA: TGTGCCAGCAGTGACTACCGGGACAGTCCCACCGGGGAGCTGTTTTTT.